This is a list of T cell receptor beta chains from one sample in a study of radiotherapy plus CTLA-4 blockade in lung cancer. Sequenced by immunoSEQ multiplex PCR; TCRdb stores in-frame clones only, minus some. The sample holds 65,000 to 85,000 clones, less than 85% seen once. Sample: peripheral blood, taken from a patient treated with radiotherapy plus ipilimumab. These receptors came from a human donor with non-small cell lung cancer whose response to radiotherapy plus ipilimumab could not be evaluated. Some clones in this sample may be carry-over from other donors' samples. Both conserved end residues are part of each CDR3. The D gene is left open where the match is weak. Not every row has a clone size; where given, it reads once, few, many or a size class.

v_call: TRBV9
j_call: TRBJ2-6
clone_size: -
d_call: -
cdr3_nt: TGTGCCAGCAGCGTAGTGGGGGGGGCGCATGGGGCCAACGTCCTGACTTTC
cdr3_aa: CASSVVGGAHGANVLTF

v_call: TRBV5-4
j_call: TRBJ1-1
clone_size: few
d_call: TRBD1
cdr3_nt: TGTGCCAGCAGGGCCGGGGGGGACAGGGCTGAAGCTTTCTTT
cdr3_aa: CASRAGGDRAEAFF

v_call: TRBV28
j_call: TRBJ1-5
clone_size: once
d_call: -
cdr3_nt: TGTGCCAGCAGGAGGTACGGGATACATCTAGATCAGCCCCAGCATTTT
cdr3_aa: CASRRYGIHLDQPQHF

v_call: TRBV5-1
j_call: TRBJ2-7
clone_size: few
d_call: TRBD1
cdr3_nt: TGCGCCAGCAGCTTGGGGTGGGGGCAGGGGGTCAACTCCTACGAGCAGTACTTC
cdr3_aa: CASSLGWGQGVNSYEQYF

v_call: TRBV6-6
j_call: TRBJ1-5
clone_size: -
d_call: -
cdr3_nt: TGTGCCAGCAGTTACTCGAGGAGCAATCAGCCCCAGCATTTT
cdr3_aa: CASSYSRSNQPQHF

v_call: TRBV28
j_call: TRBJ2-7
clone_size: -
d_call: -
cdr3_nt: TGTGCCAGCAACCTCGGACGGGGATACGAGCAGTACTTC
cdr3_aa: CASNLGRGYEQYF

v_call: TRBV5-4
j_call: TRBJ2-3
clone_size: -
d_call: TRBD2
cdr3_nt: TGTGCCAGCTCTCCTGGGGGGGTTAGCGGGGGGTATACGCAGTATTTT
cdr3_aa: CASSPGGVSGGYTQYF

v_call: TRBV29-1
j_call: TRBJ1-2
clone_size: once
d_call: -
cdr3_nt: TGCAGCGTTGAAGCGCGGGGAAACTATGGCTACACCTTC
cdr3_aa: CSVEARGNYGYTF

v_call: TRBV29-1
j_call: TRBJ2-3
clone_size: -
d_call: TRBD2
cdr3_nt: TGCAGCGTTGGGGGACTAGCGGGGGGCCACCCCCTCACAGATACGCAGTATTTT
cdr3_aa: CSVGGLAGGHPLTDTQYF

v_call: TRBV4-2
j_call: TRBJ1-2
clone_size: -
d_call: -
cdr3_nt: TGTGCCAGCAGCCAAGATTCGGTGAACTATGGCTACACCTTC
cdr3_aa: CASSQDSVNYGYTF

v_call: TRBV6-1
j_call: TRBJ2-1
clone_size: -
d_call: -
cdr3_nt: TGTGCCAGCAGTGAAGAGGGGACAAAGAAGCAGTTCTTC
cdr3_aa: CASSEEGTKKQFF

v_call: TRBV19
j_call: TRBJ1-5
clone_size: -
d_call: TRBD1
cdr3_nt: TGTGCCAGTAGTTTCCGCTCCCGAGGGGGCCCGAGGAATCAGCCCCAGCATTTT
cdr3_aa: CASSFRSRGGPRNQPQHF

v_call: TRBV5-1
j_call: TRBJ1-2
clone_size: -
d_call: -
cdr3_nt: TGCGCCAGCAGCTTGGACAGGAACCCTCGAGGCTACACCTTC
cdr3_aa: CASSLDRNPRGYTF

v_call: TRBV29-1
j_call: TRBJ1-2
clone_size: -
d_call: -
cdr3_nt: TGCAGCGCGCGGGACCTCTTCAGCTACACCTTC
cdr3_aa: CSARDLFSYTF

v_call: TRBV11-2
j_call: TRBJ1-6
clone_size: -
d_call: -
cdr3_nt: TGTGCCAGCAGCTTAGAGGCCCAGGGGTATTCACCCCTCCACTTT
cdr3_aa: CASSLEAQGYSPLHF

v_call: TRBV19
j_call: TRBJ1-1
clone_size: -
d_call: -
cdr3_nt: TGTGCCAGTAGTAGGGGGGTGAACACTGAAGCTTTCTTT
cdr3_aa: CASSRGVNTEAFF

v_call: TRBV7-8
j_call: TRBJ2-2
clone_size: -
d_call: TRBD2
cdr3_nt: TGTGCCAGCAGCCCCAGGACTAGCGGGGGGGCGATGGTGACCGGGGAGCTGTTTTTT
cdr3_aa: CASSPRTSGGAMVTGELFF

v_call: TRBV7-9
j_call: TRBJ2-3
clone_size: -
d_call: TRBD2
cdr3_nt: TGTGCCAGCAGCGTCGGCGGGGGGGCCGCAGATACGCAGTATTTT
cdr3_aa: CASSVGGGAADTQYF

v_call: TRBV27
j_call: TRBJ2-7
clone_size: -
d_call: -
cdr3_nt: TGTGCCAGCAGTTTATTCCGAGAAGCGGGCGAGCAGTACTTC
cdr3_aa: CASSLFREAGEQYF

v_call: TRBV5-6
j_call: TRBJ2-5
clone_size: -
d_call: -
cdr3_nt: TGTGCCAGCAGCTTGGCAGGAACCCAAGAGACCCAGTACTTC
cdr3_aa: CASSLAGTQETQYF

v_call: TRBV7-2
j_call: TRBJ2-1
clone_size: -
d_call: -
cdr3_nt: TGTGCCAGCAGCTTAAGGGGCAGGACCACTTACAATGAGCAGTTCTTC
cdr3_aa: CASSLRGRTTYNEQFF

v_call: TRBV7-2
j_call: TRBJ2-1
clone_size: -
d_call: -
cdr3_nt: TGTGCCAGCAGCCGGGGGTACAATGAGCAGTTCTTC
cdr3_aa: CASSRGYNEQFF

v_call: TRBV5-4
j_call: TRBJ1-4
clone_size: -
d_call: -
cdr3_nt: TGTGCCAGCAGCTGGAAGGGGCTGGATGAAAAACTGTTTTTT
cdr3_aa: CASSWKGLDEKLFF

v_call: TRBV5-1
j_call: TRBJ2-5
clone_size: -
d_call: -
cdr3_nt: TGCGCCAGCAGCTTGGGAATCAGCCAAGAGACCCAGTACTTC
cdr3_aa: CASSLGISQETQYF

v_call: TRBV16
j_call: TRBJ1-2
clone_size: -
d_call: -
cdr3_nt: TGTGCCAGCAGCCACGGACAGCTTCTCTATGGCTACACCTTC
cdr3_aa: CASSHGQLLYGYTF

v_call: TRBV7-9
j_call: TRBJ2-1
clone_size: -
d_call: -
cdr3_nt: TGTGCCAGCAGCTTAAGGAGCTCGACCTACAATGAGCAGTTCTTC
cdr3_aa: CASSLRSSTYNEQFF

v_call: TRBV10-3
j_call: TRBJ1-5
clone_size: few
d_call: TRBD1
cdr3_nt: TGTGCCACCCAACAGGGGGGACAGCCCCAGCATTTT
cdr3_aa: CATQQGGQPQHF

v_call: TRBV14
j_call: TRBJ2-5
clone_size: -
d_call: TRBD1
cdr3_nt: TGTGCCAGCAGCCATTACAGGGGGCTCCAAGAGACCCAGTACTTC
cdr3_aa: CASSHYRGLQETQYF

v_call: TRBV7-3
j_call: TRBJ2-2
clone_size: -
d_call: -
cdr3_nt: TGTGCCAGCAGCTTGGGCGGGGGCCACACCGGGGAGCTGTTTTTT
cdr3_aa: CASSLGGGHTGELFF

v_call: TRBV7-9
j_call: TRBJ2-7
clone_size: few
d_call: -
cdr3_nt: TGTGCCAGCAGCATCGACAGTATAAGCTACGAGCAGTACTTC
cdr3_aa: CASSIDSISYEQYF

v_call: TRBV6-6
j_call: TRBJ2-1
clone_size: -
d_call: -
cdr3_nt: TGTGCCAGCGGGGTGGGCGGGGGCCTCTCCTACAATGAGCAGTTCTTC
cdr3_aa: CASGVGGGLSYNEQFF

v_call: TRBV28
j_call: TRBJ1-5
clone_size: -
d_call: TRBD1
cdr3_nt: TGTGCCAGCAGCTTAGGGGGCTACGTGGGTCAGCCCCAGCATTTT
cdr3_aa: CASSLGGYVGQPQHF

v_call: TRBV19
j_call: TRBJ1-1
clone_size: -
d_call: TRBD1
cdr3_nt: TGTGCCAGTAGCTGGACAGGTAGCATGAACACTGAAGCTTTCTTT
cdr3_aa: CASSWTGSMNTEAFF

v_call: TRBV5-6
j_call: TRBJ2-5
clone_size: -
d_call: TRBD2
cdr3_nt: TGTGCCAGCAGCCTTAGCGGGGCTGAGACCCAGTACTTC
cdr3_aa: CASSLSGAETQYF

v_call: TRBV29-1
j_call: TRBJ2-2
clone_size: -
d_call: -
cdr3_nt: TGCAGCGTTGAATCCGGGAGTGAAGGCGGGGAGCTGTTTTTT
cdr3_aa: CSVESGSEGGELFF

v_call: TRBV5-1
j_call: TRBJ1-1
clone_size: -
d_call: -
cdr3_nt: TGCGCCAGCAGCTTGGCCGGGGGGGAGGGCCTCTCTGAAGCTTTCTTT
cdr3_aa: CASSLAGGEGLSEAFF

v_call: TRBV5-1
j_call: TRBJ2-3
clone_size: few
d_call: -
cdr3_nt: TGCGCCAGCAGTTCGTTCAGGGTAGGCACAGATACGCAGTATTTT
cdr3_aa: CASSSFRVGTDTQYF

v_call: TRBV6-1
j_call: TRBJ1-2
clone_size: -
d_call: -
cdr3_nt: TGTGCCAGCAGAAAGGACAGCTATGGCTACACCTTC
cdr3_aa: CASRKDSYGYTF

v_call: TRBV28
j_call: TRBJ1-1
clone_size: -
d_call: -
cdr3_nt: TGTGCCAGCAGTTTAACGGGGGTACACACTGAAGCTTTCTTT
cdr3_aa: CASSLTGVHTEAFF

v_call: TRBV9
j_call: TRBJ2-2
clone_size: -
d_call: TRBD1
cdr3_nt: TGTGCCAGCAGCGTAGGGACAGGGGCGAACACCGGGGAGCTGTTTTTT
cdr3_aa: CASSVGTGANTGELFF

v_call: TRBV5-1
j_call: TRBJ1-6
clone_size: -
d_call: TRBD1
cdr3_nt: TGCGCCAGCAGCCCGGGACAGGGGGCCCTCTATAATTCACCCCTCCACTTT
cdr3_aa: CASSPGQGALYNSPLHF